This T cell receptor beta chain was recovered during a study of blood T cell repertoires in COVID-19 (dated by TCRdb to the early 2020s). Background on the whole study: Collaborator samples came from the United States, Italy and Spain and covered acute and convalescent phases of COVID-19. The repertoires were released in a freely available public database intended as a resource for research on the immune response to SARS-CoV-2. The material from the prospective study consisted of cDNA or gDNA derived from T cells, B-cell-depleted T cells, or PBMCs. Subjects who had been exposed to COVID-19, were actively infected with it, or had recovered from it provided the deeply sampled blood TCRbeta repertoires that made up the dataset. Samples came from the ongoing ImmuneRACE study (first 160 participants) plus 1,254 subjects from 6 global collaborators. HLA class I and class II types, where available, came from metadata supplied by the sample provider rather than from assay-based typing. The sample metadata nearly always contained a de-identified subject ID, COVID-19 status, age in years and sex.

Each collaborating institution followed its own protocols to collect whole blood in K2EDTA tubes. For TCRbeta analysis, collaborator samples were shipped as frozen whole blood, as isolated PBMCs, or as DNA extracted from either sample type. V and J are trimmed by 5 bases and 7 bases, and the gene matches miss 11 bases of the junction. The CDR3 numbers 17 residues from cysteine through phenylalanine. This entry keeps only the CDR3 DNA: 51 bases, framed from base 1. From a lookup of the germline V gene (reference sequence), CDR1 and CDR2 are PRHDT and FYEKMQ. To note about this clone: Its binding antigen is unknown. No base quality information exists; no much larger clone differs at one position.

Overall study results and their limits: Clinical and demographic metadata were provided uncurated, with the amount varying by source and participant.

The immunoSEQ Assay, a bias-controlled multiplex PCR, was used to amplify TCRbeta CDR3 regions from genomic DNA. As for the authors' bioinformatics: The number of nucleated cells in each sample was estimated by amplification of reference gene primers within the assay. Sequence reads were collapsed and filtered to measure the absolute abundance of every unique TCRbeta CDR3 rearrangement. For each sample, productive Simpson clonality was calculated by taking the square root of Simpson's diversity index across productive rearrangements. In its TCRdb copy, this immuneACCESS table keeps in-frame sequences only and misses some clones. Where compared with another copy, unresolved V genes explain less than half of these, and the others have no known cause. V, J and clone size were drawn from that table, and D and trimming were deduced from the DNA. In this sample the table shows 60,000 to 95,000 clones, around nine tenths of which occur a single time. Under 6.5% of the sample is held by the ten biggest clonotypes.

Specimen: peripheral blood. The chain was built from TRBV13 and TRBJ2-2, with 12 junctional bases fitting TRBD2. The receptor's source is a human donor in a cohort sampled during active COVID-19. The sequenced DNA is TGTGCCAGCAGCGGGCCAGGACTAGCGGGGTCCGTCGGGGAGCTGTTTTTT. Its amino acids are CASSGPGLAGSVGELFF.